This TCR beta chain was found in a study of CD8 T cells in ankylosing spondylitis. Notes on the study in general: Reported data indicate significant enrichment of disease-linked clones within matched ankylosing spondylitis synovial fluid. A TCR beta motif of about eight highly homologous variants appeared characteristic of ankylosing spondylitis blood.

Germline V gene sequence: CDR1 SGHKS, CDR2 YYEKEE (reference sequence). V dropped 4 bases and J dropped 6; count of bases not matched to a gene: 7. This CDR3 region has 15 residues. This clonotype was observed many times. What it binds is not known. TCRdb passed the 5' RACE reads through MiXCR, listing each CDR3 protein once. The sample records under 950,000 distinct CDR3 sequences, around 20% being singletons. Sequencing input: blood, either unsorted or a sorted T cell fraction (not recorded which). The clonotype comes from a male donor with ankylosing spondylitis. The chain combines TRBV5-5 with TRBJ1-6; 7 positions agree with TRBD1. CDR3 in amino acids: CASSAATGLNSPLHF. CDR3 coding DNA: TGTGCCAGCAGCGCAGCGACAGGGCTTAATTCACCCCTCCACTTT. The whole variable domain, filled in from reference TRBV5-5 and TRBJ1-6, reads DAGVTQSPTHLIKTRGQQVTLRCSPISGHKSVSWYQQVLGQGPQFIFQYYEKEERGRGNFPDRFSARQFPNYSSELNVNALLLGDSALYLCASSAATGLNSPLHFGNGTRLTVT.